What follows describes a single T cell receptor beta chain. Trimming removed 1 base from V and 2 bases from J; junction bases left unmatched: 4. The CDR3 has 16 amino acids. CDR1 is SGHTA and CDR2 is FQGNSA in the germline V gene. The sample belongs to a study of CD8 T cells in Susac syndrome. The wider study: At the time of blood draw, patients with Susac syndrome were therapy-naive, receiving corticosteroids, or receiving intravenous immunoglobulin alone.

Random hexamers were used to reverse transcribe the RNA input (roughly 0.5 to 1 ug). By means of immunoSEQ multiplex PCR, TCR beta CDR3 spanning 54 Vbeta and 13 Jbeta underwent amplification. Via MiXCR, TCRdb re-called the immunoSEQ multiplex PCR reads, giving one row per CDR3 protein. The table has under 200,000 distinct CDR3 sequences, approximately 94% seen once. Sequenced material: CD4+ T cells from PBMCs. The sequence was collected from a human donor with Susac syndrome. This rearrangement joins TRBV7-2 to TRBJ2-3, with 9 bases that match TRBD2. This CDR3 reads CASSLGAGGPTDTQYF. In nucleotides, the CDR3 is TGTGCCAGCAGCTTAGGTGCGGGGGGGCCCACAGATACGCAGTATTTT.